The T cell receptor beta chain under discussion was sequenced for a study of T cell responses to AZD1222 COVID-19 vaccine. Points from the study as a whole: White British ancestry dominated among donors, who included more females, and clonal diversity was possibly underestimated. Without day 14 samples, only post-peak T cell repertoires were studied.

A note on this clone: The target antigen is unknown.

Sequencing was performed with immunoSEQ multiplex PCR; in TCRdb, only in-frame clones are kept and a portion is missing. The repertoire includes fewer than 70,000 clones, nearly 90% of them detected once, and over 5% sits in the top ten. The CDR3 length is 16 residues. This clonotype originated in an adult who received the AZD1222 COVID-19 vaccine. The chain recombines TRBV12-2 with TRBJ2-7; TRBD2 is the table's D call, not checked against the DNA. TRBV12-2 is noted as a pseudogene. The sequencing here drew on peripheral blood, taken 28 days after the second AZD1222 dose. For the CDR3, the DNA is TGTGCAAGTCGCGGAATGGGGGGAGCGCTCTCCTACGAGCAGTACTTC. Protein sequence: CASRGMGGALSYEQYF.